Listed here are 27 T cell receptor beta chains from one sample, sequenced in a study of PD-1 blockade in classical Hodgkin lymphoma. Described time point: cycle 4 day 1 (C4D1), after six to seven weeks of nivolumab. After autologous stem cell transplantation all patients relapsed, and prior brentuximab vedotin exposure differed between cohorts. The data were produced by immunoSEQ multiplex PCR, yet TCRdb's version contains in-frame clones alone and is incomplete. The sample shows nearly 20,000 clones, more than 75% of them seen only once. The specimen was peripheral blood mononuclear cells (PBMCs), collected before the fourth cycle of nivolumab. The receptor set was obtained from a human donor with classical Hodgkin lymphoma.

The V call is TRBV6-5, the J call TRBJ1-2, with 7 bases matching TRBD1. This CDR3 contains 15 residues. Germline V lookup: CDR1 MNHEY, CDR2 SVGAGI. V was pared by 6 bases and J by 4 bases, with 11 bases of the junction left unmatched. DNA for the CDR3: TGTGCCAGCAGGACCAAGGTGGGACAGCTCTATGGCTACACCTTC. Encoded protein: CASRTKVGQLYGYTF.

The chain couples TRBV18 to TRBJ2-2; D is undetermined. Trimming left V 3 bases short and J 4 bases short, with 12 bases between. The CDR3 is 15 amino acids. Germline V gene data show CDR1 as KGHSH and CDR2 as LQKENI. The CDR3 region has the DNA TGTGCCAGCTCACCTTCGACGTCGGGCACCGGGGAGCTGTTTTTT. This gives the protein CASSPSTSGTGELFF.

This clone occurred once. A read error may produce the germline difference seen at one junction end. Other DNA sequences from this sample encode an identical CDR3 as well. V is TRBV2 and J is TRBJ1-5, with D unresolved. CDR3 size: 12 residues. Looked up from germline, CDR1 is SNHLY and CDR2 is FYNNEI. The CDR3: CASCDGSRTVVF. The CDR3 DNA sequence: TGTGCCAGCTGTGATGGGTCGCGGACTGTTGTTTTT.

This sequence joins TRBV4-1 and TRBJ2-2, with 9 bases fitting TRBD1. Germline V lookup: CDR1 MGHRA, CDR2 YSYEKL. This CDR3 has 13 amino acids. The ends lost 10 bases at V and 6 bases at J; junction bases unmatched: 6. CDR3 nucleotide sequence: TGCGCCACCACCGGGACAGGGTCCGGGGAGCTGTTTTTT. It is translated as CATTGTGSGELFF.

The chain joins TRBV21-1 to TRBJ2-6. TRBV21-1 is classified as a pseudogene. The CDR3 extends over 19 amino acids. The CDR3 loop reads CASSKVRGAYGSGANVLTF. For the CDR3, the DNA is TGTGCCAGCAGCAAAGTGAGAGGGGCTTACGGCTCTGGGGCCAACGTCCTGACTTTC.

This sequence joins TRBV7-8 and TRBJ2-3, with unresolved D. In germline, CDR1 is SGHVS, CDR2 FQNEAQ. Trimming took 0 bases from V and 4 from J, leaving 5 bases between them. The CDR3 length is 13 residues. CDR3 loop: CASSLAGADTQYF. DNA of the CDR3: TGTGCCAGCAGCTTAGCTGGTGCAGATACGCAGTATTTT.

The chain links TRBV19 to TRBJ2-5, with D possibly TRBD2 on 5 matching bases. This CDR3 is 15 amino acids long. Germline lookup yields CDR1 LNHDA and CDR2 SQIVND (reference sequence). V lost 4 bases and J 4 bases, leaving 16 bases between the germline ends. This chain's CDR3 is CASSTGLVPSETQYF. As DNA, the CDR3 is TGTGCCAGTAGTACCGGACTTGTCCCATCAGAGACCCAGTACTTC.

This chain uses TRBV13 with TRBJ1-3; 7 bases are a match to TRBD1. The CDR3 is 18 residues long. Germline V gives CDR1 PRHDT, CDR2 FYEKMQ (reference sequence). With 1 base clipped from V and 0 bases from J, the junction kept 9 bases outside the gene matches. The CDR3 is CASSLAGPTGTSGNTIYF. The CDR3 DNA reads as TGTGCCAGCAGCTTAGCCGGCCCGACAGGGACCTCTGGAAACACCATATATTTT. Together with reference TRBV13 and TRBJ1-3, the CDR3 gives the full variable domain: AAGVIQSPRHLIKEKRETATLKCYPIPRHDTVYWYQQGPGQDPQFLISFYEKMQSDKGSIPDRFSAQQFSDYHSELNMSSLELGDSALYFCASSLAGPTGTSGNTIYFGEGSWLTVV.

The CDR3 loop is CASSTSGGTDTQYF. CDR3 sequence (DNA): TGCGCCAGCTCGACTAGCGGGGGCACAGATACGCAGTATTTT. This chain joins TRBV10-2 and TRBJ2-3; 11 positions match TRBD2. V was pared by 8 bases and J by 1 base, with 2 bases of the junction left unmatched. Germline V gene lookup returns CDR1 WSHSY and CDR2 SAAADI. CDR3 length: 14 amino acids.

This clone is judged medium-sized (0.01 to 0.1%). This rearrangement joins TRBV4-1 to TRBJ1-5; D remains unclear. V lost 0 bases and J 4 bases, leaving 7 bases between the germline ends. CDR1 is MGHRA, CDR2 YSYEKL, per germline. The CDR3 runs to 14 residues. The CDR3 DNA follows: TGCGCCAGCAGCCAAGATAGGGAGAATCAGCCCCAGCATTTT. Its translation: CASSQDRENQPQHF.

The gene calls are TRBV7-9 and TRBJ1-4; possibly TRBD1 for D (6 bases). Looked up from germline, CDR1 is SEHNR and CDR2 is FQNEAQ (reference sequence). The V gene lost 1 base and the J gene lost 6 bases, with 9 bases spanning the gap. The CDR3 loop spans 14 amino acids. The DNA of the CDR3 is TGTGCCAGCAGCTTAGACCAGGGGCATGAAAAACTGTTTTTT. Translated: CASSLDQGHEKLFF. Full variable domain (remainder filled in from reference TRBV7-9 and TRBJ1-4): DTGVSQNPRHKITKRGQNVTFRCDPISEHNRLYWYRQTLGQGPEFLTYFQNEAQLEKSRLLSDRFSAERPKGSFSTLEIQRTEQGDSAMYLCASSLDQGHEKLFFGSGTQLSVL.

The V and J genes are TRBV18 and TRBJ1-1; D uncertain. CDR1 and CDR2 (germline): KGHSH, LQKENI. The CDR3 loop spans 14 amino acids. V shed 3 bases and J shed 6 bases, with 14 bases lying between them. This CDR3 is CASSPTGKGAEAFF. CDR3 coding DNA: TGTGCCAGCTCACCCACGGGGAAGGGCGCTGAAGCTTTCTTT.

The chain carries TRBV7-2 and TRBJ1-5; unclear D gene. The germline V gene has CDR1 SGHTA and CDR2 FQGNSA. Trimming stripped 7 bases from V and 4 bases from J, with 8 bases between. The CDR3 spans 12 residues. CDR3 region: CASTSLNQPQHF. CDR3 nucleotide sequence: TGTGCCAGCACCTCACTGAATCAGCCCCAGCATTTT.

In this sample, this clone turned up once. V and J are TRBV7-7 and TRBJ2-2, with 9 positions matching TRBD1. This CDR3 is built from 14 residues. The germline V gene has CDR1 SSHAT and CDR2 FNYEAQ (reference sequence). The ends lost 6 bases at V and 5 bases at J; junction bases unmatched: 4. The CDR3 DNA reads TGTGCCAGCAGTTCCGGGACAGGGACCGGGGAGCTGTTTTTT. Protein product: CASSSGTGTGELFF. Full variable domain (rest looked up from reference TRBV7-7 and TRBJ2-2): GAGVSQSPRYKVTKRGQDVTLRCDPISSHATLYWYQQALGQGPEFLTYFNYEAQPDKSGLPSDRFSAERPEGSISTLTIQRTEQRDSAMYRCASSSGTGTGELFFGEGSRLTVL.

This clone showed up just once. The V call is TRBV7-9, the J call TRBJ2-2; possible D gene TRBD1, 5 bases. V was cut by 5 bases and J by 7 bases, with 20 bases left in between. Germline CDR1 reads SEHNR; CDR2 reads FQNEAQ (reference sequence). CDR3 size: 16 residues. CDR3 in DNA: TGTGCCAGCAGCACTTTACAACAGGTGGCGAGCGGGGAGCTGTTTTTT. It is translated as CASSTLQQVASGELFF.

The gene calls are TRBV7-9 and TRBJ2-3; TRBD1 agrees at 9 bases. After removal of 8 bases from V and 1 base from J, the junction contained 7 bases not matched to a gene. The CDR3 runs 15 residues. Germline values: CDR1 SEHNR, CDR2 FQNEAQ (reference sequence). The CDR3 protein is CASAGWTGGTDTQYF. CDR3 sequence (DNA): TGTGCCAGCGCGGGTTGGACAGGGGGCACAGATACGCAGTATTTT.

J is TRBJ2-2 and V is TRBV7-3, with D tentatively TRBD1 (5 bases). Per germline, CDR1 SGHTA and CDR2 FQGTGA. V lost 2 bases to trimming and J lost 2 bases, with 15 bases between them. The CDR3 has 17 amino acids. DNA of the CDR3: TGTGCCAGCAGCTTATTGCAGGGTTCGCTAAACACCGGGGAGCTGTTTTTT. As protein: CASSLLQGSLNTGELFF.

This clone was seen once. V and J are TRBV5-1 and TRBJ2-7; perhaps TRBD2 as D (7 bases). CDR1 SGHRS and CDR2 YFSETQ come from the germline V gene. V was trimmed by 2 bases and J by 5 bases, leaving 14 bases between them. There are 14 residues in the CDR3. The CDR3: CASSLGWGGDEQYF. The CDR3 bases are TGCGCCAGCAGCTTAGGATGGGGGGGCGACGAGCAGTACTTC.

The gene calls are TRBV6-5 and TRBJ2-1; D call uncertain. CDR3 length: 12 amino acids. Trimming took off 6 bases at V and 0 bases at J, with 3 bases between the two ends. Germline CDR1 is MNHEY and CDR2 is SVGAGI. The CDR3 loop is CASRSSYNEQFF. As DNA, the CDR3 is TGTGCCAGCAGAAGCTCCTACAATGAGCAGTTCTTC.

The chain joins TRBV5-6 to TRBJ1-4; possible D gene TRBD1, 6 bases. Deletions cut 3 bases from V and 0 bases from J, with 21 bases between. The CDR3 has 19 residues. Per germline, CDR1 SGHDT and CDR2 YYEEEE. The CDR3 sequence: CASSSLGQRRDATNEKLFF. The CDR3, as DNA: TGTGCCAGCAGCTCCCTCGGACAGAGGCGGGATGCAACTAATGAAAAACTGTTTTTT.

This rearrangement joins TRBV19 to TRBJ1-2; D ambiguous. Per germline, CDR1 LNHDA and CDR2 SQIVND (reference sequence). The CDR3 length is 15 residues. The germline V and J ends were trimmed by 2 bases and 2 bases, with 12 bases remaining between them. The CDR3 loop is CASSINSAVNYGYTF. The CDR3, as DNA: TGTGCCAGTAGTATAAATTCGGCAGTCAACTATGGCTACACCTTC.

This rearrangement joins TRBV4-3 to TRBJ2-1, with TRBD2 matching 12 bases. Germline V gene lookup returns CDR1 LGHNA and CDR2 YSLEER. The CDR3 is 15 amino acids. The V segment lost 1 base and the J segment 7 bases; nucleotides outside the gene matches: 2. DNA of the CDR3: TGCGCCAGCAGCCAAGTGACTAGCGGGAGTAATGAGCAGTTCTTC. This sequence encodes CASSQVTSGSNEQFF.

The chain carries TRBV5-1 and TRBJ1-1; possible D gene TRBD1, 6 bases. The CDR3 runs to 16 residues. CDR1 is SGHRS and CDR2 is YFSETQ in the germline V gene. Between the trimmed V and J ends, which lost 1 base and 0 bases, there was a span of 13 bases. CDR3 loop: CASSLTTGSMNTEAFF. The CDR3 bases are TGCGCCAGCAGCTTGACTACAGGGTCGATGAACACTGAAGCTTTCTTT.

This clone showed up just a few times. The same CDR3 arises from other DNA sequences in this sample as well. CDR3: CASSLVGVNYGYTF. As DNA, the CDR3 is TGTGCCAGCAGCTTGGTGGGTGTTAACTATGGCTACACCTTC. The V call is TRBV11-2, the J call TRBJ1-2; D gene ambiguous. CDR3 length: 14 amino acids. V shed 3 bases and J shed 1 base, with 9 bases lying between them. CDR1 is SGHAT, CDR2 FQNNGV, per germline.

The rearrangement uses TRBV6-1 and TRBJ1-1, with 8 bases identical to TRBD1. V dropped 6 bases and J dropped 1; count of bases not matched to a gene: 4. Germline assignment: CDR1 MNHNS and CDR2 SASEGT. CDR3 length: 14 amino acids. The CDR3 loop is CASSVQGANTEAFF. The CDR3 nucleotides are TGTGCCAGCAGCGTTCAGGGGGCGAACACTGAAGCTTTCTTT.

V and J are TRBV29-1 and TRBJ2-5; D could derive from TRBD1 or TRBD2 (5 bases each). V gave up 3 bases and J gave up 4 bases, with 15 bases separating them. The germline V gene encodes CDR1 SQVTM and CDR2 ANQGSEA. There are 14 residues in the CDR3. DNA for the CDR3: TGCAGCGTTGATAGGACGGAGAGGGGAGAGACCCAGTACTTC. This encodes CSVDRTERGETQYF.

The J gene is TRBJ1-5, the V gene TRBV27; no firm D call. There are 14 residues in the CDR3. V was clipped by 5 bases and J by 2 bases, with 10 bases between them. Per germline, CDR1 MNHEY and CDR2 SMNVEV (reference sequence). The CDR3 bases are TGTGCCAGCAGTAAGGGTTTGGGCAATCAGCCCCAGCATTTT. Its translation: CASSKGLGNQPQHF.